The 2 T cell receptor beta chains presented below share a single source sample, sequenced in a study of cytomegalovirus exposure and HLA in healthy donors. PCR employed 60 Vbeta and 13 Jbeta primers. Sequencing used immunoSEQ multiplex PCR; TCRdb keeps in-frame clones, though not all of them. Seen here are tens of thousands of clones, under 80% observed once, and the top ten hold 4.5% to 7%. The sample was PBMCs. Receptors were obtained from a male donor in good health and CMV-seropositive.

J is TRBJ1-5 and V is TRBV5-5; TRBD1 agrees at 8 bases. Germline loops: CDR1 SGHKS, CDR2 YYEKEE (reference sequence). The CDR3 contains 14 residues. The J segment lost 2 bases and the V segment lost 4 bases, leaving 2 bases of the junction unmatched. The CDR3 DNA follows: TGTGCCAGCAGCATGGACAGGGGCAATCAGCCCCAGCATTTT. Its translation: CASSMDRGNQPQHF. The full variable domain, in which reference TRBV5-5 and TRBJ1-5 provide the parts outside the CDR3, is DAGVTQSPTHLIKTRGQQVTLRCSPISGHKSVSWYQQVLGQGPQFIFQYYEKEERGRGNFPDRFSARQFPNYSSELNVNALLLGDSALYLCASSMDRGNQPQHFGDGTRLSIL.

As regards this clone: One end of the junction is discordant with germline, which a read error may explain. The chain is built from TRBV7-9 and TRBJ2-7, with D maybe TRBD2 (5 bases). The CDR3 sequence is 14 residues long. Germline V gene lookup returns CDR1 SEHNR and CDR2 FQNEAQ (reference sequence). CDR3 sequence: CSSSFGASIYEQYF. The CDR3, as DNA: TGTTCCAGCAGCTTCGGAGCTAGCATTTACGAGCAGTACTTC. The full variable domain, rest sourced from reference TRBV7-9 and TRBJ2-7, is DTGVSQNPRHKITKRGQNVTFRCDPISEHNRLYWYRQTLGQGPEFLTYFQNEAQLEKSRLLSDRFSAERPKGSFSTLEIQRTEQGDSAMYLCSSSFGASIYEQYFGPGTRLTVT.